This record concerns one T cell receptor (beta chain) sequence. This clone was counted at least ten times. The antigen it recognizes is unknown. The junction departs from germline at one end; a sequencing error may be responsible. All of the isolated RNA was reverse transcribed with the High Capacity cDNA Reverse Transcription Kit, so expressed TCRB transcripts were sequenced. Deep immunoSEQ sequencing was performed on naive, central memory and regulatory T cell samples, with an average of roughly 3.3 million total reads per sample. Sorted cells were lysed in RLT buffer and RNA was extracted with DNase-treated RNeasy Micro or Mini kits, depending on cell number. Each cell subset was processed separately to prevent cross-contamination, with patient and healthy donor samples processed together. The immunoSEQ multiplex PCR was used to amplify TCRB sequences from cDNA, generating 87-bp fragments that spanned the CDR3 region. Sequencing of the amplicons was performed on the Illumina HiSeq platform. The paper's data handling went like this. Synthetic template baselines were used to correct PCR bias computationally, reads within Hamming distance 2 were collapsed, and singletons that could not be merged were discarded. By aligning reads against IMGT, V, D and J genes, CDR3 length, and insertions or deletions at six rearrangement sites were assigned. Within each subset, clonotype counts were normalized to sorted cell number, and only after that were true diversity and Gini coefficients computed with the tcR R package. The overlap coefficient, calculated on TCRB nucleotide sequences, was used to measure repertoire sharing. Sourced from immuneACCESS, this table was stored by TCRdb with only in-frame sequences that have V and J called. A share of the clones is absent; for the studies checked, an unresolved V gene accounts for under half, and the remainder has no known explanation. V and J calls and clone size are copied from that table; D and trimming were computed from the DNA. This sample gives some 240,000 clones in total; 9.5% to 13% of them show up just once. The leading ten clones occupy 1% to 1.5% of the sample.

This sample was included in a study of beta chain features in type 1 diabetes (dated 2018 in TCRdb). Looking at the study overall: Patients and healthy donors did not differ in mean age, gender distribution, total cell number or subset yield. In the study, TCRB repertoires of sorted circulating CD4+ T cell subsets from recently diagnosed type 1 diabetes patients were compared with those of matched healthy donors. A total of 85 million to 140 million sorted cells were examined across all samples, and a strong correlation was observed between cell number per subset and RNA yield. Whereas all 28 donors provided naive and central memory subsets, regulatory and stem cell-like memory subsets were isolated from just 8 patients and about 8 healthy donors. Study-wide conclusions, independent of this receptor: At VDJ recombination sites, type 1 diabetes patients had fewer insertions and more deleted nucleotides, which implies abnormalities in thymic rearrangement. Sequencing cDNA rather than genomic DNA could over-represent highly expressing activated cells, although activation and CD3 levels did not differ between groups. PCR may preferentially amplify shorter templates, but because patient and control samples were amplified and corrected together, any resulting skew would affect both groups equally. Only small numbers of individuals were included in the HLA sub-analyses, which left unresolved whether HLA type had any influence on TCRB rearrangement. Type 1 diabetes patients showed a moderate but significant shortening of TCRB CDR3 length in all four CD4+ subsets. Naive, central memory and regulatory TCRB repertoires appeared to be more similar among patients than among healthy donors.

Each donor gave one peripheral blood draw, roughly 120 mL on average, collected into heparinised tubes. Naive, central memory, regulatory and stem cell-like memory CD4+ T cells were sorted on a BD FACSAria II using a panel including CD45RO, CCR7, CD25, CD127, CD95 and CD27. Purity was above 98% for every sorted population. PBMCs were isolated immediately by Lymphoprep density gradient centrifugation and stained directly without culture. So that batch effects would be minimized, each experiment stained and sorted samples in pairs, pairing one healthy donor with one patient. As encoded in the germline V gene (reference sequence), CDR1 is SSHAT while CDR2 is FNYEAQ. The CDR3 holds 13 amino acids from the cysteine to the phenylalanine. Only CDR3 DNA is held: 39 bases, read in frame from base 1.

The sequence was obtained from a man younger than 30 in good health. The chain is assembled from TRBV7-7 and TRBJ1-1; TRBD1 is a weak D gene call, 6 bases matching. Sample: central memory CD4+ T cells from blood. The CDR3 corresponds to CASSLDSNTEAFF. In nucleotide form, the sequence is TGTGCTAGCAGCTTGGACAGTAACACTGAAGCTTTCTTT.